This T cell receptor beta chain is from a study of blood T cell repertoires in COVID-19. Background on the study: COVID-19 samples collected from the United States, Italy and Spain covered acute and convalescent phases. T cells, B-cell-depleted T cells, or PBMCs provided the cDNA or gDNA that served as material.

This clone was counted a few times. The protocol was immunoSEQ multiplex PCR, while the TCRdb copy is restricted to in-frame clones and leaves out a portion. The sample shows 53,000 or so clones, around 86% of them seen only once. V was clipped by 2 bases and J by 6 bases; unmatched bases: 10. The CDR3 extends over 16 amino acids. Germline loops: CDR1 SGHRS, CDR2 YFSETQ. The sequence was obtained from a man of 80 years or more with acute or convalescent COVID-19. The specimen was peripheral blood. This chain links TRBV5-1 with TRBJ2-7; TRBD1 agrees at 11 bases. In nucleotides, the CDR3 is TGCGCCAGCAGCTTCTTACAGGGACAGGGGGAGGGCGAGCAGTACTTC. This translates into CASSFLQGQGEGEQYF.